This T cell receptor beta chain was obtained from a study of cytomegalovirus exposure and HLA in healthy donors. Looking at the study overall: Early release data held 85 million to 95 million unique TCRs from HLA-typed donors. Study-wide results and caveats: Researchers counted 150 to 200 TCR beta chains as cytomegalovirus-associated.

A multiplex PCR was run with 60 Vbeta primers and 13 Jbeta primers. Here immunoSEQ multiplex PCR was the method, and the copy in TCRdb shows in-frame clones only, minus some. The repertoire includes 130,000 to 150,000 clones, 60% to 80% of them detected once, and less than 2% sits in the top ten. The CDR3 loop spans 11 amino acids. Germline CDR1 reads SNHLY; CDR2 reads FYNNEI. Trimming took 8 bases from V and 7 from J, leaving 10 bases between them. A remark on this clone: As yet, its antigen is unknown.

The TCR originated in a woman aged 30 to 39 in good health and CMV-seronegative. Material: PBMCs. This chain joins TRBV2 and TRBJ2-3, with D possibly being TRBD2 (5 bases). CDR3 nucleotide sequence: TGTGCCAGCTCTCGAGGGAATACGCAGTATTTT. It specifies CASSRGNTQYF.